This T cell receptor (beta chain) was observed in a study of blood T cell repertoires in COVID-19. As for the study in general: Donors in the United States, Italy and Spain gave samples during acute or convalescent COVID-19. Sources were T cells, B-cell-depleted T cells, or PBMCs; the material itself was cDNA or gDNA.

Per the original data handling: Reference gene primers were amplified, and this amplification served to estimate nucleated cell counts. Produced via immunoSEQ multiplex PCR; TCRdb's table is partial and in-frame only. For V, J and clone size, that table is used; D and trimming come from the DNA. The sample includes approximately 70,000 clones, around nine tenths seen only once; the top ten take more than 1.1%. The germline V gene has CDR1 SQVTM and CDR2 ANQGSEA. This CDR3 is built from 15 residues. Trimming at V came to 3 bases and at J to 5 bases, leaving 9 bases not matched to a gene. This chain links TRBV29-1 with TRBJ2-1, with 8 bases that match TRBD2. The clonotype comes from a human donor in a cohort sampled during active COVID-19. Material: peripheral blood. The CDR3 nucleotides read TGCAGCGTTGAGGGGCGGGAGGCAGGAGACAATGAGCAGTTCTTC. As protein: CSVEGREAGDNEQFF.